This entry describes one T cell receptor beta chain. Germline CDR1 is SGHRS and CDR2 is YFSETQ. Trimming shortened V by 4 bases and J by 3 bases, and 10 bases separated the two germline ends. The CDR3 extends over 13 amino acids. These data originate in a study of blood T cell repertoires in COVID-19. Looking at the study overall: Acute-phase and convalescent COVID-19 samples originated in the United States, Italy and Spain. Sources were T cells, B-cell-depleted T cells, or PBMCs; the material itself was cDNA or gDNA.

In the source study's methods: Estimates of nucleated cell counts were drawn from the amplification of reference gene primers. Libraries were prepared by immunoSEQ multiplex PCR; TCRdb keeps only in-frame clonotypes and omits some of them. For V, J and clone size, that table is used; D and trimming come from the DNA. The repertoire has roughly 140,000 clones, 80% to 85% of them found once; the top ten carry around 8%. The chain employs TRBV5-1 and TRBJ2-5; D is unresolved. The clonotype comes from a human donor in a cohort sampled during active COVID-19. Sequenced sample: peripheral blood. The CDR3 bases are TGCGCCAGCAGCACCCGGGTCGAAGAGACCCAGTACTTC. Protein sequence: CASSTRVEETQYF.